The next 32 T cell receptor beta chains were all read from a single sample in a study of T cell repertoires in cytomegalovirus infection. Antigen specificity for these receptors is unknown. TCRdb analysed the reads with MiXCR anew, one entry per CDR3 protein. The sample holds 650,000 to 900,000 distinct CDR3 sequences, 32% seen once. This sample comprised cultured CD8+ T cells from PBMCs, obtained from culture after CMV antigen stimulation. Receptors were obtained from a human donor in good health (CMV status not recorded). Some clones in this sample may be carry-over from other donors' samples.

This chain links TRBV5-1 with TRBJ2-2; tentative D call: TRBD2 (5 bases). CDR1 SGHRS and CDR2 YFSETQ come from the germline V gene. V was pared by 6 bases and J by 4 bases, with 22 bases between. CDR3 length equals 17 residues. The CDR3, as DNA: TGCGCCAGCAACGGGGAGCGAAACGGAGCGTCCACCGGGGAGCTGTTTTTT. This gives the protein CASNGERNGASTGELFF.

The chain combines TRBV5-4 with TRBJ2-7; 8 nucleotides line up with TRBD1. The germline V gene encodes CDR1 SGHNT and CDR2 YYREEE (reference sequence). The CDR3 runs to 14 residues. Unmatched junction bases numbered 9, after V lost 5 bases and J lost 5 bases. DNA of the CDR3: TGTGCCAGCAGTCTTACAGGGGGTCCCAACGAGCAGTACGTC. This encodes CASSLTGGPNEQYV.

This clonotype was counted a few times. The chain links TRBV5-1 to TRBJ2-1; 9 bases fit TRBD1. The CDR3 totals 17 residues. J was trimmed by 4 bases and V by 1 base; bases with no gene match: 9. Per germline, CDR1 SGHRS and CDR2 YFSETQ. Here the CDR3 DNA reads TGCGCCAGCAGCTTGCCGGGGGACAGGGTGTTTTACAATGAGCAGTTCTTC. Amino acid sequence: CASSLPGDRVFYNEQFF.

J is TRBJ1-2 and V is TRBV15; D possibly corresponds to TRBD1 (5 bases). Germline lookup yields CDR1 LNHNV and CDR2 YYDKDF (reference sequence). V was shortened by 3 bases and J by 4 bases, with 12 bases between the two germline ends. The CDR3 extends over 14 amino acids. The CDR3 DNA follows: TGTGCCACCAGCAGCCTGAGGGGTTCCTATGGCTACACCTTC. Translation gives CATSSLRGSYGYTF.

About this clonotype itself: The junction shows a germline mismatch at one end, possibly a read error. This chain joins TRBV10-3 and TRBJ1-1; possible D gene TRBD1, 6 bases. Germline lookup yields CDR1 ENHRY and CDR2 SYGVKD. CDR3 length: 15 residues. CDR3 DNA sequence: TGTGCCATCAGTGAGTCGTGGGGGCGCGGGACTGACGCTTTCTTT. Translating gives CAISESWGRGTDAFF.

This clonotype has at least ten counts. The chain joins TRBV6-1 to TRBJ1-2; TRBD1 agrees at 9 bases. The CDR3 is made up of 14 amino acids. Trimming at V came to 6 bases and at J to 4 bases, leaving 6 bases not matched to a gene. Germline-derived CDR1 and CDR2 are MNHNS and SASEGT. The CDR3 sequence is CASSATGGGYGYTF. In DNA form, the CDR3 reads TGTGCCAGCAGCGCAACAGGGGGCGGCTATGGCTACACCTTC.

The rearrangement links TRBV7-9 to TRBJ2-3; a weak D match, TRBD2 (6 bases). V was clipped by 7 bases and J by 6 bases, with 14 bases between them. Germline CDR1 and CDR2: SEHNR and FQNEAQ (reference sequence). This CDR3 region has 13 residues. DNA for the CDR3: TGTGCCAGCACCCTGGGGGGAATGGATACGCAGTATTTT. Amino acids: CASTLGGMDTQYF.

The sample holds a few counts of this clonotype. This sequence joins TRBV6-1 and TRBJ1-2, with no clear D. The CDR3 has 13 amino acids. V dropped 7 bases and J dropped 8 bases, with 17 bases sitting between them. CDR1 is MNHNS and CDR2 is SASEGT in the germline V gene. The CDR3 region has the DNA TGTGCCAGCAATGGTGACCGCCCCTGGGGCTACACCTTC. This sequence encodes CASNGDRPWGYTF.

The chain is built from TRBV7-6 and TRBJ2-1; tentatively, D is TRBD2 (5 bases). V was clipped by 5 bases and J by 0 bases, with 17 bases between them. Germline V gives CDR1 SGHVS, CDR2 FNYEAQ. This CDR3 has 17 amino acids. CDR3 bases: TGTGCCAGCAGCCGGTCCATCGGGGAGAACTCCTACAATGAGCAGTTCTTC. Protein: CASSRSIGENSYNEQFF. Drawing the rest from reference TRBV7-6 and TRBJ2-1, the complete variable domain is GAGVSQSPRYKVTKRGQDVALRCDPISGHVSLYWYRQALGQGPEFLTYFNYEAQQDKSGLPNDRFSAERPEGSISTLTIQRTEQRDSAMYRCASSRSIGENSYNEQFFGPGTRLTVL.

The chain couples TRBV27 to TRBJ1-1; TRBD1 matches at 9 bases. CDR1 MNHEY and CDR2 SMNVEV come from the germline V gene (reference sequence). This CDR3 is 18 amino acids long. V lost 6 bases and J lost 4; bases outside the gene matches: 18. CDR3 in DNA: TGTGCCAGCAGCCCTCCCTACGGGGGACAGGGTTGGTCCACTGAAGCTTTCTTT. This gives the protein CASSPPYGGQGWSTEAFF.

This clonotype was seen a few times. V is TRBV12-5 and J is TRBJ2-3; D not certain. This CDR3 is built from 15 residues. Germline-derived CDR1 and CDR2 are LGHNT and FRNRAP. V was shortened by 3 bases and J by 0 bases, with 10 bases between the two germline ends. CDR3 protein: CASGLGVLSTDTQYF. DNA of the CDR3: TGTGCTAGTGGTTTAGGCGTACTTAGCACAGATACGCAGTATTTT. The variable domain in full, completed from reference TRBV12-5 and TRBJ2-3, reads DARVTQTPRHKVTEMGQEVTMRCQPILGHNTVFWYRQTMMQGLELLAYFRNRAPLDDSGMPKDRFSAEMPDATLATLKIQPSEPRDSAVYFCASGLGVLSTDTQYFGPGTRLTVL.

This clonotype was picked up many times. The chain has TRBV7-9 and TRBJ2-7, with D possibly matching TRBD2 (6 bases). This CDR3 is built from 13 residues. Trimming took 1 base from V and 6 from J, leaving 10 bases between them. Germline CDR1 reads SEHNR; CDR2 reads FQNEAQ (reference sequence). The CDR3 nucleotides are TGTGCCAGCAGCTTAGGGGCCGGGGGCGAGCAGTACGTC. Translation: CASSLGAGGEQYV.

The chain recombines TRBV19 with TRBJ1-2; D is undetermined. V lost 10 bases and J lost 2, with 11 bases in between. CDR1 and CDR2 (germline): LNHDA, SQIVND (reference sequence). CDR3 size: 12 residues. In DNA, the CDR3 is TGTGCCACCCATGTCGGAAACTATGGCTACACCTTC. Translating gives CATHVGNYGYTF.

This clonotype has just a few counts. CDR3 protein: CASSPDTTSTDTQYF. In DNA, the CDR3 is TGTGCCAGCAGTCCGGACACTACTAGCACAGATACGCAGTATTTT. The V call is TRBV2, the J call TRBJ2-3; TRBD1 might be the D (5 bases). The germline V and J ends were trimmed by 5 bases and 0 bases, with 12 bases remaining between them. This CDR3 contains 15 residues. CDR1 is SNHLY, CDR2 FYNNEI, per germline.

This clonotype has only a few counts. CDR3 protein: CASSELGTITDTQYF. As DNA, the CDR3 is TGTGCCAGCAGTGAACTCGGGACTATCACAGATACGCAGTATTTT. V gene TRBV6-4 combines with J gene TRBJ2-3; the match to TRBD2 covers 7 bases. This CDR3 contains 15 residues. Per germline, CDR1 MRHNA and CDR2 SNTAGT. V lost 3 bases and J lost 2; bases outside the gene matches: 5.

V is TRBV12-5 and J is TRBJ2-1; TRBD1 aligns across 7 bases. Unmatched junction bases numbered 11, after V lost 7 bases and J lost 8 bases. The CDR3 consists of 14 residues. CDR1 and CDR2 from the germline V gene are LGHNT and FRNRAP. The CDR3 DNA sequence: TGTGCTAGTGATAAACCCAAAGGGGGCTATGAGCAGTTCTTC. Its translation is CASDKPKGGYEQFF.

The rearrangement joins TRBV6-5 to TRBJ2-3; 10 bases fit TRBD2. The CDR3 consists of 16 residues. V lost 5 bases and J lost 2; bases outside the gene matches: 7. The germline V gene encodes CDR1 MNHEY and CDR2 SVGAGI. CDR3 loop: CASSRALAGATDTQYF. CDR3 nucleotides: TGTGCCAGCAGTCGAGCGCTAGCGGGGGCCACAGATACGCAGTATTTT.

This clonotype is classed as medium-sized. The chain combines TRBV7-2 with TRBJ2-2; 7 bases are shared with TRBD2. Germline loops: CDR1 SGHTA, CDR2 FQGNSA. The V segment lost 2 bases and the J segment 4 bases; nucleotides outside the gene matches: 4. The length of the CDR3 is 15 residues. The CDR3 protein is CASSLSGVGTGELFF. The DNA of the CDR3 is TGTGCCAGCAGCTTAAGCGGGGTTGGCACCGGGGAGCTGTTTTTT.

V is TRBV4-2 and J is TRBJ2-7, with no clear D. Germline assignment: CDR1 LGHNA and CDR2 YNFKEQ. The V gene lost 0 bases and the J gene lost 0 bases, with 12 bases spanning the gap. The CDR3 has 16 residues. CDR3 in DNA: TGTGCCAGCAGCCAAGAAGGGCAGGTGAGCTCCTACGAGCAGTACTTC. The encoded protein is CASSQEGQVSSYEQYF.

This clonotype was counted a few times. CDR3 amino acids: CASSQAEGAANEKLFF. CDR3 nucleotides: TGTGCCAGCAGCCAAGCAGAGGGGGCGGCTAATGAAAAACTGTTTTTT. V usage is TRBV13 and J usage is TRBJ1-4, with 7 bases identical to TRBD1. Unmatched junction bases numbered 9, after V lost 5 bases and J lost 3 bases. The V gene's germline CDR1 is PRHDT and CDR2 FYEKMQ (reference sequence). The CDR3 contains 16 residues.

The chain joins TRBV19 to TRBJ2-3; maybe TRBD2 (5 bases). Deletions cut 3 bases from V and 3 bases from J, with 13 bases between. Germline CDR1 is LNHDA and CDR2 is SQIVND (reference sequence). The CDR3 is made up of 15 amino acids. CDR3 sequence: CASSIRLLATDTQYF. The CDR3 DNA sequence: TGTGCCAGTAGTATCCGCCTCCTAGCTACAGATACGCAGTATTTT.

This clonotype was counted only a few times. The CDR3: CASSYSSGTEYF. The CDR3 DNA reads TGTGCCAGCAGTTACTCTTCCGGGACGGAGTACTTC. The genes are TRBV6-6 and TRBJ2-7; D is possibly TRBD1 or TRBD2 (5 bases each). V was pared by 0 bases and J by 11 bases, with 11 bases between. CDR1 is MNHNY, CDR2 SVGAGI, per germline (reference sequence). This CDR3 spans 12 amino acids.

This clonotype occurred many times. The chain links TRBV28 to TRBJ2-5, with D perhaps given as TRBD1 or TRBD2 (5 bases each). Germline V CDR1 and CDR2: MDHEN, SYDVKM. The CDR3 runs 14 residues. V dropped 3 bases and J dropped 8 bases, with 16 bases sitting between them. The CDR3 spells CASSFPGTKRTQYF. CDR3 bases: TGTGCCAGCAGTTTCCCAGGGACCAAGAGAACCCAGTACTTC. Complete variable domain (other parts from reference TRBV28 and TRBJ2-5): DVKVTQSSRYLVKRTGEKVFLECVQDMDHENMFWYRQDPGLGLRLIYFSYDVKMKEKGDIPEGYSVSREKKERFSLILESASTNQTSMYLCASSFPGTKRTQYFGPGTRLLVL.

This clonotype was counted at least ten times. The chain carries TRBV7-2 and TRBJ2-2; 10 bases agree with TRBD1. CDR1 is SGHTA, CDR2 FQGNSA, per germline. The V segment lost 5 bases and the J segment 4 bases; nucleotides outside the gene matches: 4. The CDR3 runs to 15 residues. CDR3 sequence reads: CASSTRQGATGELFF. Written as DNA, the CDR3 is TGTGCCAGCAGCACCCGACAGGGGGCCACCGGGGAGCTGTTTTTT. Full variable domain (remainder filled in from reference TRBV7-2 and TRBJ2-2): GAGVSQSPSNKVTEKGKDVELRCDPISGHTALYWYRQSLGQGLEFLIYFQGNSAPDKSGLPSDRFSAERTGGSVSTLTIQRTQQEDSAVYLCASSTRQGATGELFFGEGSRLTVL.

This clonotype has only a few counts. V usage is TRBV15 and J usage is TRBJ1-3; no firm D call. The CDR3 runs 15 residues. With 4 bases removed from V and 1 base from J, the gap between germline ends came to 11 bases. The germline CDR1 and CDR2 sequences are LNHNV and YYDKDF (reference sequence). CDR3 bases: TGTGCCACCAGCAACGGACGGAATTCTGGAAACACCATATATTTT. Protein: CATSNGRNSGNTIYF.

V is TRBV13 and J is TRBJ2-5; D is ambiguous. The CDR3 is made up of 12 amino acids. Trimming shortened V by 5 bases and J by 4 bases, and 8 bases separated the two germline ends. Germline assignment: CDR1 PRHDT and CDR2 FYEKMQ (reference sequence). As DNA, the CDR3 is TGTGCCAGCAGCCCAAACGCAGAGACCCAGTACTTC. Its protein product is CASSPNAETQYF.

The chain carries TRBV11-2 and TRBJ2-2, with D unresolved. CDR3 length equals 17 residues. Germline V gene sequence: CDR1 SGHAT, CDR2 FQNNGV. V was pared by 1 base and J by 0 bases, with 12 bases between. The CDR3 sequence: CASSLAAGVTNTGELFF. CDR3 in DNA: TGTGCCAGCAGCTTAGCGGCAGGAGTAACGAACACCGGGGAGCTGTTTTTT.

This clonotype was detected a few times. The chain combines TRBV19 with TRBJ1-6; D remains ambiguous. The CDR3 is 16 residues long. V shed 5 bases and J shed 6 bases, with 17 bases lying between them. CDR1 and CDR2 from the germline V gene are LNHDA and SQIVND (reference sequence). The CDR3 reads CASSPAYTGSNSPLHF. CDR3 in DNA: TGTGCCAGTAGTCCCGCGTACACCGGGAGTAATTCACCCCTCCACTTT.

This clonotype has ten or more counts. The V and J genes are TRBV7-9 and TRBJ2-3, with D tentatively TRBD1 (5 bases). V was cut by 3 bases and J by 0 bases, with 10 bases left in between. The CDR3 has 15 residues. Looked up from germline, CDR1 is SEHNR and CDR2 is FQNEAQ (reference sequence). The CDR3 DNA sequence: TGTGCCAGCAGCTTGACAGCTTCTAGCACAGATACGCAGTATTTT. Translating it yields CASSLTASSTDTQYF.

V is TRBV27 and J is TRBJ1-1; weak D call: TRBD1 (6 bases). The V gene lost 4 bases and the J gene lost 4 bases, with 13 bases spanning the gap. Germline V gene lookup returns CDR1 MNHEY and CDR2 SMNVEV (reference sequence). This CDR3 is built from 14 residues. The CDR3 nucleotides are TGTGCCAGCAGTTCAGGGGTTTTCGGCACTGAAGCTTTCTTT. Amino acids: CASSSGVFGTEAFF.

This clonotype was observed a few times. The rearrangement links TRBV19 to TRBJ1-1, with D unresolved. This CDR3 region has 14 residues. Germline loops: CDR1 LNHDA, CDR2 SQIVND (reference sequence). The ends were cut back, 2 bases at V and 1 base at J, with 8 bases in the middle. The DNA for the CDR3 is TGTGCCAGTAGTATAAGTGCGGGGAACACTGAAGCTTTCTTT. Protein sequence: CASSISAGNTEAFF.

The chain uses TRBV15 and TRBJ2-3, with D possibly being TRBD2 (5 bases). CDR1 is LNHNV and CDR2 is YYDKDF in the germline V gene (reference sequence). This CDR3 is 14 amino acids long. V was pared by 6 bases and J by 1 base, with 11 bases between. In DNA form, the CDR3 reads TGTGCCACCAGATCTAGCTCCCGCACAGATACGCAGTATTTT. It translates to CATRSSSRTDTQYF.